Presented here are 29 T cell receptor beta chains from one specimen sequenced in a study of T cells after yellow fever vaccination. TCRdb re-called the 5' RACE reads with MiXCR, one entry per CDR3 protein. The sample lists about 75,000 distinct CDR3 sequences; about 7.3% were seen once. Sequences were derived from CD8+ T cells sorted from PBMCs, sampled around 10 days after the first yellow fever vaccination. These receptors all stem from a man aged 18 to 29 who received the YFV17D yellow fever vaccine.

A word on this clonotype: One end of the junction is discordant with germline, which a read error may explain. Written as DNA, the CDR3 is TGTGCCATCAGCTTGGGGGTCCTCCGGGACAATCAGCCCCAGCATTTT. It encodes CAISLGVLRDNQPQHF. The chain recombines TRBV5-5 with TRBJ1-5; possible D gene TRBD1, 5 bases. CDR3 length: 16 residues. Germline V gene sequence: CDR1 SGHKS, CDR2 YYEKEE (reference sequence).

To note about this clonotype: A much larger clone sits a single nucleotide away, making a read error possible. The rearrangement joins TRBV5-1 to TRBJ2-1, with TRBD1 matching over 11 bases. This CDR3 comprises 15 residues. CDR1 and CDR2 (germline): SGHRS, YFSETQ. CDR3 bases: TGCACCAGCAGCTCCGGGACAGGGGGGCCCATTGGGCAGTTCTTC. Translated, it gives CTSSSGTGGPIGQFF.

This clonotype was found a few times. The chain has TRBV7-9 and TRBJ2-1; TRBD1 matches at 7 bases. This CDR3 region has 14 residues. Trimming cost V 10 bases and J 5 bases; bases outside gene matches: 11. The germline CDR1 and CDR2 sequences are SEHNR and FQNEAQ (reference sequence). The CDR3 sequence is CAMGPRGQHNEQFF. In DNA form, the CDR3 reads TGTGCCATGGGCCCCCGGGGACAGCACAATGAGCAGTTCTTC.

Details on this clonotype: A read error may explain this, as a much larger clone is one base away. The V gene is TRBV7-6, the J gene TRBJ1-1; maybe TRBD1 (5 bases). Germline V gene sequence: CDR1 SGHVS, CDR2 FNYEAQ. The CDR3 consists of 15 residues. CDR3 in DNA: TGTGCCAGCAGCCTCGGGGGGGGGTTGTACACTGAAGCTTCCTTT. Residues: CASSLGGGLYTEASF.

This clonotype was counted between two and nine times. CDR3 DNA sequence: TGTGCCAGCAGCGCCAACAGGAACGAGCAGTACTTC. It encodes CASSANRNEQYF. The chain links TRBV6-5 to TRBJ2-7, with D perhaps TRBD1 (5 bases). Germline lookup yields CDR1 MNHEY and CDR2 SVGAGI. Deletions cut 6 bases from V and 5 bases from J, with 11 bases between. CDR3 length: 12 amino acids.

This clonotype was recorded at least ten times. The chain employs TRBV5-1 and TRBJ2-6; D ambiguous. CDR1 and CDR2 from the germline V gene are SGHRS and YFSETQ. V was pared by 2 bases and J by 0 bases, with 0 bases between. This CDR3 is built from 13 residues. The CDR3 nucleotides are TGCGCCAGCAGCTTCTCTGGGGCCAACGTCCTGACTTTC. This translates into CASSFSGANVLTF.

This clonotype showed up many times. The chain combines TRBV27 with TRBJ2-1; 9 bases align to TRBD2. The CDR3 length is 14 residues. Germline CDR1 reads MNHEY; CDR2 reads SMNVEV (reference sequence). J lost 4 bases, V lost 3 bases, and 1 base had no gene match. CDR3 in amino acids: CASSLGLAYNEQFF. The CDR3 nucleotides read TGTGCCAGCAGTTTGGGACTAGCTTACAATGAGCAGTTCTTC.

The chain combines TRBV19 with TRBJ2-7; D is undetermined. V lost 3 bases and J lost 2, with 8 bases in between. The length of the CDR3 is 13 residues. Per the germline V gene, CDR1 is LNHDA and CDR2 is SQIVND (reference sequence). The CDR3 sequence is CASSMRTTYEQYF. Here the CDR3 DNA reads TGTGCCAGTAGTATGCGAACCACCTACGAGCAGTACTTC.

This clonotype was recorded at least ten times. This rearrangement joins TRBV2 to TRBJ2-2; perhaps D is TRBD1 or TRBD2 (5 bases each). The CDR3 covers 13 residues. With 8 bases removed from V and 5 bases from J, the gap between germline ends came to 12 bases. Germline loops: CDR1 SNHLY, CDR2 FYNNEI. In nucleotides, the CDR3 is TGTGCCAGCTGCTGGGGGAGAACCGGGGAGCTGTTTTTT. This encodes CASCWGRTGELFF.

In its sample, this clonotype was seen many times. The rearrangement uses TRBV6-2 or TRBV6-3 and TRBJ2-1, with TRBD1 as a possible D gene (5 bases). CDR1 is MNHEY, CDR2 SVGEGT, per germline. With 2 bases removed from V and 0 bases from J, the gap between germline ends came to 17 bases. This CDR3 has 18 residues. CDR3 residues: CASSYTGAPLSSYNEQFF. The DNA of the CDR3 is TGTGCCAGCAGTTACACTGGGGCCCCCCTAAGCTCCTACAATGAGCAGTTCTTC.

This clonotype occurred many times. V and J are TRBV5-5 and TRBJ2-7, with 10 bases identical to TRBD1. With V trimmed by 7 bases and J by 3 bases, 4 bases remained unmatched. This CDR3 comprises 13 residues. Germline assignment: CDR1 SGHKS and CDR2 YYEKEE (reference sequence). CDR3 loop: CASEDRGGYEQYV. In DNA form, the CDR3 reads TGTGCCAGCGAGGACAGGGGGGGCTACGAGCAGTACGTC.

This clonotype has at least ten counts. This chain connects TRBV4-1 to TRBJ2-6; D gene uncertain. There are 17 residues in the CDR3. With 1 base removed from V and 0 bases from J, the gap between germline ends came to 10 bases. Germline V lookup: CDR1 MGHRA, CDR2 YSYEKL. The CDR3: CASSQVSPISGANVLTF. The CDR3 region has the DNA TGCGCCAGCAGCCAAGTCAGCCCGATCTCTGGGGCCAACGTCCTGACTTTC.

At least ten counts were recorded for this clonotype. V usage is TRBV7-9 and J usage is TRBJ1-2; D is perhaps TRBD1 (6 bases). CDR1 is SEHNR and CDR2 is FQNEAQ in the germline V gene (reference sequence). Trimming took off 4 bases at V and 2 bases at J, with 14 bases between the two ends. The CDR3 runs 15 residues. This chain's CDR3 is CASSSPGQGNYGYTF. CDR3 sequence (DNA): TGTGCCAGCAGCTCCCCCGGGCAGGGGAACTATGGCTACACCTTC.

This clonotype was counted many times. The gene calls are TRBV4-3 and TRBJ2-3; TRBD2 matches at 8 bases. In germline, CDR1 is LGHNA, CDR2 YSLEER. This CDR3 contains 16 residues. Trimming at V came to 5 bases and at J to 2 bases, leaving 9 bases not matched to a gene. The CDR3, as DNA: TGCGCCAGCAGCGCCTCGGGGGGGGGCCACACAGATACGCAGTATTTT. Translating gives CASSASGGGHTDTQYF.

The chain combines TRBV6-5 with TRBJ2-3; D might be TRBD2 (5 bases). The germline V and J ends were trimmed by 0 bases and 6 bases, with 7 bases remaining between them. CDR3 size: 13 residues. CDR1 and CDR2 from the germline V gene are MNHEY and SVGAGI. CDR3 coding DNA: TGTGCCAGCAGTTACTCGACGGGGGATACGCAGTATTTT. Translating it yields CASSYSTGDTQYF.

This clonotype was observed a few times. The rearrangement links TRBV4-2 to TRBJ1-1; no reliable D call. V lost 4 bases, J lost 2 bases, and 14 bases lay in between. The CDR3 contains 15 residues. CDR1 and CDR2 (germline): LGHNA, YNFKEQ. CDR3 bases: TGTGCCAGCAGCCCTTATCCCAAGGGCAACACTGAAGCTTTCTTT. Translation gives CASSPYPKGNTEAFF.

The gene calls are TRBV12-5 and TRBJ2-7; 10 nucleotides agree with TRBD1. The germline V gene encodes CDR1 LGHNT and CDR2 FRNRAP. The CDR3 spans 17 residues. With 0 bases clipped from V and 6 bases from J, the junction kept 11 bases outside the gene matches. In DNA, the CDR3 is TGTGCTAGTGGTTTGGTCGAAACTGGACAGGGGGGACTCGAGCAGTACTTC. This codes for CASGLVETGQGGLEQYF.

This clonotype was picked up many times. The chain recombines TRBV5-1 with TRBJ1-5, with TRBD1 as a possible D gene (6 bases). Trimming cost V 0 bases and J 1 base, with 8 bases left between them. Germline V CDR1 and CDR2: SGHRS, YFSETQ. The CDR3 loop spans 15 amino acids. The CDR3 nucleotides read TGCGCCAGCAGCTTGGTAGGGGGAAGCAATCAGCCCCAGCATTTT. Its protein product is CASSLVGGSNQPQHF. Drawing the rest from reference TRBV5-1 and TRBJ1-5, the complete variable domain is KAGVTQTPRYLIKTRGQQVTLSCSPISGHRSVSWYQQTPGQGLQFLFEYFSETQRNKGNFPGRFSGRQFSNSRSEMNVSTLELGDSALYLCASSLVGGSNQPQHFGDGTRLSIL.

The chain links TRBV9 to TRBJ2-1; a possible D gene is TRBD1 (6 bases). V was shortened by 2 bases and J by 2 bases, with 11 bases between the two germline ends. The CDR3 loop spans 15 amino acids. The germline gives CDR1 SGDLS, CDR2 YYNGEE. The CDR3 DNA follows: TGTGCCAGCAGCGTTGAGGGGGTTCCCTACAATGAGCAGTTCTTC. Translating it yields CASSVEGVPYNEQFF.

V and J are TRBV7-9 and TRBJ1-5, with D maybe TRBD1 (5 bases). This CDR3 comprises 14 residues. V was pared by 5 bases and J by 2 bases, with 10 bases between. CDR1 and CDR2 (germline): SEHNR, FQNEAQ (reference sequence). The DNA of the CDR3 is TGTGCCAGCAGCCTCACGACAGGCAATCAGCCCCAGCATTTT. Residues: CASSLTTGNQPQHF. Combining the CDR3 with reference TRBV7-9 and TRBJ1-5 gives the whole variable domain DTGVSQNPRHKITKRGQNVTFRCDPISEHNRLYWYRQTLGQGPEFLTYFQNEAQLEKSRLLSDRFSAERPKGSFSTLEIQRTEQGDSAMYLCASSLTTGNQPQHFGDGTRLSIL.

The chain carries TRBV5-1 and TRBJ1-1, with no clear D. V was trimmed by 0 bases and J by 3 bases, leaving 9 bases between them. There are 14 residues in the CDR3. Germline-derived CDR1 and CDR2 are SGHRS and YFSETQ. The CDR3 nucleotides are TGCGCCAGCAGCTTGGCACAAGGGTACACTGAAGCTTTCTTT. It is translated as CASSLAQGYTEAFF. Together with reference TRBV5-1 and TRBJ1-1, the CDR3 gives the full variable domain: KAGVTQTPRYLIKTRGQQVTLSCSPISGHRSVSWYQQTPGQGLQFLFEYFSETQRNKGNFPGRFSGRQFSNSRSEMNVSTLELGDSALYLCASSLAQGYTEAFFGQGTRLTVV.

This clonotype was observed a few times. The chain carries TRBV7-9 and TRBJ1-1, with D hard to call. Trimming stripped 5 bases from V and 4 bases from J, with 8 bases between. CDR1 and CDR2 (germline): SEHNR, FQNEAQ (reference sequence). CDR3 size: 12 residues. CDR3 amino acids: CASSPLRTEAFF. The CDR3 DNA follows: TGTGCCAGCAGCCCCTTGCGCACTGAAGCTTTCTTT.

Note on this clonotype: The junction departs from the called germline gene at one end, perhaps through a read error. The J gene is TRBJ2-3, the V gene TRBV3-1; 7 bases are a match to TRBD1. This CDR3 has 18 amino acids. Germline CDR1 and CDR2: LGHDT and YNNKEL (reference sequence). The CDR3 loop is CACSPPDRAFFILDTQYF. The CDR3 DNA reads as TGTGCCTGCAGTCCCCCTGACAGGGCCTTTTTCATATTGGATACGCAGTATTTT.

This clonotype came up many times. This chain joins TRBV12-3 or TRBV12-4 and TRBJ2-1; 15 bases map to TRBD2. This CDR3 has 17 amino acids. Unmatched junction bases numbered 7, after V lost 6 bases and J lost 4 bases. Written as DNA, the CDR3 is TGTGCCAGCAGACCCGGGACTAGCGGGGGGCCGTACAATGAGCAGTTCTTC. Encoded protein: CASRPGTSGGPYNEQFF.

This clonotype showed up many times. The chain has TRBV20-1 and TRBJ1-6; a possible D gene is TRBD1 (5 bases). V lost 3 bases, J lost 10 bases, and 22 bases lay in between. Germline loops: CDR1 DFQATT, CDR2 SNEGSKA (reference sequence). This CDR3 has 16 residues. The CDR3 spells CSARIGDRDSLSPLHF. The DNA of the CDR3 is TGCAGTGCTAGGATAGGGGACCGCGACAGTTTATCACCCCTCCACTTT.

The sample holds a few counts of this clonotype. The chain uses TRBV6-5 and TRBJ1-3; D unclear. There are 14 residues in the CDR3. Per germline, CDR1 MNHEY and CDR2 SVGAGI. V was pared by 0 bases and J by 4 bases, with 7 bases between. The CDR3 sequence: CASSYSNRGNTIYF. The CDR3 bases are TGTGCCAGCAGTTACTCGAATCGAGGAAACACCATATATTTT.

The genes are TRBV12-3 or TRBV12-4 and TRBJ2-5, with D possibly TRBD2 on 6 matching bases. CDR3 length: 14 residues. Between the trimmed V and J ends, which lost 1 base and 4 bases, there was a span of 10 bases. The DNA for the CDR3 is TGTGCCAGCAGTTTAGAGGGAGGAGGAGAGACCCAGTACTTC. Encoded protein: CASSLEGGGETQYF.

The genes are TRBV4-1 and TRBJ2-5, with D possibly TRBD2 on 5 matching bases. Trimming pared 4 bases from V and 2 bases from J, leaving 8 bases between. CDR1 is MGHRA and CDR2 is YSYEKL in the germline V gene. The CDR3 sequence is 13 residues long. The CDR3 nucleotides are TGCGCCAGCAGCCCCGGGAATCAAGAGACCCAGTACTTC. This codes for CASSPGNQETQYF.

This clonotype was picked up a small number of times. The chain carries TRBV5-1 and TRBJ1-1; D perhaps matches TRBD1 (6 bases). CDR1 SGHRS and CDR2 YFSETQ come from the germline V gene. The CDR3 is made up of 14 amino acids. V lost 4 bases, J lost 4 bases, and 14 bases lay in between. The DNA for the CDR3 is TGCGCCAGCAGCCCGGTACAGGGCTTCACTGAAGCTTTCTTT. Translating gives CASSPVQGFTEAFF.